This T cell receptor beta chain emerged from a study of blood T cell repertoires in COVID-19. Background on the study: Some COVID-19 samples were acute and others convalescent; all came from the United States, Italy and Spain. The cDNA or gDNA used as material had been derived from T cells, B-cell-depleted T cells, or PBMCs.

In the study's own analysis: Reference gene primer amplification yielded estimated nucleated cell counts. Assay: immunoSEQ multiplex PCR; the TCRdb copy retains only in-frame clones and omits some. That table supplies the V and J calls and clone size; D and trimming were determined from the DNA. This sample has hundreds of thousands of clones; around 87% occur once, and the top ten carry approximately 4%. Unmatched junction bases numbered 8, after V lost 0 bases and J lost 4 bases. This CDR3 is built from 17 residues. CDR1 and CDR2 (germline): SGHTA, FQGNSA. The gene calls are TRBV7-2 and TRBJ2-5; 10 positions agree with TRBD2. Sequencing was carried out using peripheral blood. The clonotype originates from a woman between 50 and 59 years old with active or convalescent COVID-19. DNA for the CDR3: TGTGCCAGCAGCTTAGCGAGTGGAGCGGGGGGGCGAGAGACCCAGTACTTC. It translates to CASSLASGAGGRETQYF.